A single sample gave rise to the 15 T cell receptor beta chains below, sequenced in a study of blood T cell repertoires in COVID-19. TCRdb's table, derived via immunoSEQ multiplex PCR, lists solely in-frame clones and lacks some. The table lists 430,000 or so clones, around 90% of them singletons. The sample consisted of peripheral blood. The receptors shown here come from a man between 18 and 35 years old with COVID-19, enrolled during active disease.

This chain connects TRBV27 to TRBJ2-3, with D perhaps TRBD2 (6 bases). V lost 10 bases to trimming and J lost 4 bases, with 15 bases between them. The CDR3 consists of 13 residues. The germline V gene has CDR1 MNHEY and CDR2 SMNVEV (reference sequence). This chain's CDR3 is CATRTIPSDTQYF. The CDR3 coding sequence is TGTGCCACCAGGACTATACCTTCAGATACGCAGTATTTT.

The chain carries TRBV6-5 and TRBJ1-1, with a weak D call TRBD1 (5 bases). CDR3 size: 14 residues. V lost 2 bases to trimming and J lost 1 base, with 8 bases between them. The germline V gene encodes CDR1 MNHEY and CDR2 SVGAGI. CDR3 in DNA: TGTGCCAGCAGTTACAAAAGGGGGAACACTGAAGCTTTCTTT. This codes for CASSYKRGNTEAFF.

The CDR3 reads CASTRTSGGTDTQYF. The CDR3 region has the DNA TGTGCCAGCACCCGGACTAGCGGGGGCACAGATACGCAGTATTTT. The chain has TRBV2 and TRBJ2-3; TRBD2 matches at 12 bases. The length of the CDR3 is 15 residues. Germline V gene sequence: CDR1 SNHLY, CDR2 FYNNEI. Germline trimming cut 7 bases from V and 1 base from J; bases unmatched to any gene: 3.

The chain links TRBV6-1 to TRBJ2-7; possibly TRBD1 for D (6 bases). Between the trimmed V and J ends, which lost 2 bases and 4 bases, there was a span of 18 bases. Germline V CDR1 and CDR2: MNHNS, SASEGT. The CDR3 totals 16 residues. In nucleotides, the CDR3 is TGTGCCAGCAGTGAAATCCTGACAGGTCTAATGTACGAGCAGTACTTC. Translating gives CASSEILTGLMYEQYF.

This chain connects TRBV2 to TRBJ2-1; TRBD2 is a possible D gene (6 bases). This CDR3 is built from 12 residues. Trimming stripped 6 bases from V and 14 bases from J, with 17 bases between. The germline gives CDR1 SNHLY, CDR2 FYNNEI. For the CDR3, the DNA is TGTGCCAGCAGGTCGGGAGTGGGTATAAAGTTCTTC. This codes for CASRSGVGIKFF.

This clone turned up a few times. This CDR3 is CASSVEIASYNEQFF. The CDR3 DNA is TGTGCCAGCAGCGTAGAAATAGCAAGCTACAATGAGCAGTTCTTC. This chain uses TRBV9 with TRBJ2-1; D is unresolved. V was cut by 0 bases and J by 3 bases, with 10 bases left in between. From germline, CDR1 is SGDLS and CDR2 YYNGEE. This CDR3 spans 15 amino acids.

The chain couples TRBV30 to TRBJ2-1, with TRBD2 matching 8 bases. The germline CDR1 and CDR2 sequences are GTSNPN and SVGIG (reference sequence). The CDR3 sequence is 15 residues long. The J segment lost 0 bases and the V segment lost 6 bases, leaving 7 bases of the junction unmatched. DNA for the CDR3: TGTGCCTGTGCCGGGAGGGCGAGCTCCTACAATGAGCAGTTCTTC. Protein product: CACAGRASSYNEQFF.

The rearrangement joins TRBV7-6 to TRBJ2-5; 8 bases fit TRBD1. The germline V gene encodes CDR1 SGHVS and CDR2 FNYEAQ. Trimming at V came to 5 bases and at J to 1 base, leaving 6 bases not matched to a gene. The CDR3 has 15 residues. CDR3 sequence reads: CASSPRQGTQETQYF. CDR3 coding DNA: TGTGCCAGCAGCCCGAGACAGGGGACCCAAGAGACCCAGTACTTC.

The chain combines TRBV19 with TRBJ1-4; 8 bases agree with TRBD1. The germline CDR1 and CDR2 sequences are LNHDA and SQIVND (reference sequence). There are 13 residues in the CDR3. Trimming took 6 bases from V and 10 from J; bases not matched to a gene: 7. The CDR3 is CASRPGGVSKLFF. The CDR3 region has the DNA TGTGCCAGTAGGCCAGGGGGCGTCTCAAAACTGTTTTTT.

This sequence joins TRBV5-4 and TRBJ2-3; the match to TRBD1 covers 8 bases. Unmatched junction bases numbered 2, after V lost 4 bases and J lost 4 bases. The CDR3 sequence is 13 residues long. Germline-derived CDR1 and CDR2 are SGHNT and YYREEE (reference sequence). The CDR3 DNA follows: TGTGCCAGCAGCGCGGACAGGGCAGATACGCAGTATTTT. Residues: CASSADRADTQYF.

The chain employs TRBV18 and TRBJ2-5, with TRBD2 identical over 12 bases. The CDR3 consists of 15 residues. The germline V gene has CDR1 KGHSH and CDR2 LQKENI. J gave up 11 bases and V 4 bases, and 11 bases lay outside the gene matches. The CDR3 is CASSQTSGSEERQYF. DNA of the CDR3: TGTGCCAGCTCACAGACTAGCGGGAGTGAAGAGAGGCAGTACTTC. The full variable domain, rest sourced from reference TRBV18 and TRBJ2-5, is NAGVMQNPRHLVRRRGQEARLRCSPMKGHSHVYWYRQLPEEGLKFMVYLQKENIIDESGMPKERFSAEFPKEGPSILRIQQVVRGDSAAYFCASSQTSGSEERQYFGPGTRLLVL.

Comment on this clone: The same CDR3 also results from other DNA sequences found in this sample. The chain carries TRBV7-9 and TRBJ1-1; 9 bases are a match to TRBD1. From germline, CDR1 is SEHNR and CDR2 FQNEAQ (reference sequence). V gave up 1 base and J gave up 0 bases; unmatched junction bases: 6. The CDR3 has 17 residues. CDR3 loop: CASSLVGTGRMNTEAFF. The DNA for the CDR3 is TGTGCCAGCAGCTTAGTAGGGACAGGGCGCATGAACACTGAAGCTTTCTTT.

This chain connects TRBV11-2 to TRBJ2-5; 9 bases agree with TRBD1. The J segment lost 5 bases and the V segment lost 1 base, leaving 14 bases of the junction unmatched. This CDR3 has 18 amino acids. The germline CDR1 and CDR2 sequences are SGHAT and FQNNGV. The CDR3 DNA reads TGTGCCAGCAGCTTAGGTAGTAGGGGGACAGGGCGTCTTGAGACCCAGTACTTC. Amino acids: CASSLGSRGTGRLETQYF. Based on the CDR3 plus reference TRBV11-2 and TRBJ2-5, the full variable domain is EAGVAQSPRYKIIEKRQSVAFWCNPISGHATLYWYQQILGQGPKLLIQFQNNGVVDDSQLPKDRFSAERLKGVDSTLKIQPAKLEDSAVYLCASSLGSRGTGRLETQYFGPGTRLLVL.

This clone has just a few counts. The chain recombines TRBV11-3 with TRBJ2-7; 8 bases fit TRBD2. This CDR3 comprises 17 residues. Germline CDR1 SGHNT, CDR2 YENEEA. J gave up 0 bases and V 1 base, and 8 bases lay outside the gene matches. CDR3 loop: CASSLGVAGSSSYEQYF. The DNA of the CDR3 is TGTGCCAGCAGCTTAGGAGTAGCGGGGTCCAGCTCCTACGAGCAGTACTTC.

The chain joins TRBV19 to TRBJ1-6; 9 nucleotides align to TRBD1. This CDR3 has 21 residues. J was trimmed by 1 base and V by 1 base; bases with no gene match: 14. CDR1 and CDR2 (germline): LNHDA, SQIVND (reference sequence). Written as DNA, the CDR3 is TGTGCCAGTAGTATAGGGCCCGGACAGGGGACATATAATTCCTATAATTCACCCCTCCACTTT. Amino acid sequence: CASSIGPGQGTYNSYNSPLHF.